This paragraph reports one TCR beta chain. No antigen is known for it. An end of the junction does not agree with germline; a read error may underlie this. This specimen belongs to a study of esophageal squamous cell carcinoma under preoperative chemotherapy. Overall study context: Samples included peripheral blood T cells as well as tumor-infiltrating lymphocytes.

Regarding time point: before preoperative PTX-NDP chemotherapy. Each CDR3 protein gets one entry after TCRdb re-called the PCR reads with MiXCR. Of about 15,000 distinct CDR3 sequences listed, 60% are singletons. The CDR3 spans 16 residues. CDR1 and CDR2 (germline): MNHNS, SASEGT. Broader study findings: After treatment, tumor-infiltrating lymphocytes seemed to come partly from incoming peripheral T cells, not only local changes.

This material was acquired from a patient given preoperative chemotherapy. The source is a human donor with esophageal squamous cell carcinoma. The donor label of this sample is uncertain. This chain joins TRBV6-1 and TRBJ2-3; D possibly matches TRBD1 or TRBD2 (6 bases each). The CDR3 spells CASRRKEGGGEDTQYF. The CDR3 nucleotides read TGTGCCAGCCGTCGCAAGGAGGGGGGCGGCGAAGACACGCAGTATTTC.